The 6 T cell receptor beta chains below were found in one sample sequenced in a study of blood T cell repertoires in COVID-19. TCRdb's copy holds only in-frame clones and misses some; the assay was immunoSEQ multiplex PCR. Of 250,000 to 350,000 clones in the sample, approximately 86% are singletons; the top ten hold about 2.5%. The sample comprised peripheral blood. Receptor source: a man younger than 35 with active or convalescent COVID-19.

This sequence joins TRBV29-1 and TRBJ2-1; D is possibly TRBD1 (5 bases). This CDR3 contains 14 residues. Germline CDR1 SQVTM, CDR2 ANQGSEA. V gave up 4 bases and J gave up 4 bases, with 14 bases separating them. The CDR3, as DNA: TGCAGCGTTGCTTGGCAGGGATTATACAATGAGCAGTTCTTC. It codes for CSVAWQGLYNEQFF.

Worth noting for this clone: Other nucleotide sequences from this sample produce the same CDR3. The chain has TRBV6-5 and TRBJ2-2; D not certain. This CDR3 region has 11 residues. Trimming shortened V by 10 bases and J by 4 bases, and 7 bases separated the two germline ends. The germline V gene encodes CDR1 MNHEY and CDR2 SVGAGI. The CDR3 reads CATSGTGELFF. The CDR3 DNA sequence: TGTGCCACCTCAGGCACCGGGGAGCTGTTTTTT.

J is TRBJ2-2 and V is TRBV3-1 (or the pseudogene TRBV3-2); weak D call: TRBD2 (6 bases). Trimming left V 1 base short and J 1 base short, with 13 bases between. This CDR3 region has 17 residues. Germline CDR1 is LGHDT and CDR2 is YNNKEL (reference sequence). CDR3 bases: TGTGCCAGCAGCCAAGTCGGCGGGACTTTGAACACCGGGGAGCTGTTTTTT. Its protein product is CASSQVGGTLNTGELFF.

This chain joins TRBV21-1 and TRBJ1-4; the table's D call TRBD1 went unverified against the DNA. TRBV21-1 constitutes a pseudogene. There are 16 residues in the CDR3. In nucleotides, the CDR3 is TGTGCCAGCAGCAAAGCGGGGACAGAGTCCAGGGAAAAACTGTTTTTT. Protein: CASSKAGTESREKLFF.

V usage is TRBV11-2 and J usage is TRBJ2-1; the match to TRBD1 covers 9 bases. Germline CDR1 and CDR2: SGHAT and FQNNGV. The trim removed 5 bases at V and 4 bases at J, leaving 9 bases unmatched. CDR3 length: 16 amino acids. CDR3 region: CASSTITGGGYNEQFF. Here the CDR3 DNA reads TGTGCCAGCAGCACCATTACAGGGGGCGGGTACAATGAGCAGTTCTTC.

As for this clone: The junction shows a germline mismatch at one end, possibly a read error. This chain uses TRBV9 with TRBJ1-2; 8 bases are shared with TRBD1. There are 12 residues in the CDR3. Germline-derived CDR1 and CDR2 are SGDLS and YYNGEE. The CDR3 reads CASSVGTGPICF. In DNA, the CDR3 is TGTGCCAGCAGCGTAGGGACAGGGCCGATATGCTTC.